This TCR beta chain derives from a study of OX40 agonist ivuxolimab in advanced cancers. Study as a whole: Treatment of patients was with ivuxolimab, an agonistic anti-OX40 (CD134) antibody. Partial responses were seen in three patients, one with hepatocellular carcinoma and two with cutaneous melanoma.

Method: immunoSEQ multiplex PCR; TCRdb's copy keeps in-frame clones and lacks some. This repertoire shows 60,000 to 65,000 clones, around 83% found once; its top ten account for 3%. V lost 4 bases, J lost 6 bases, and 22 bases lay in between. This CDR3 is built from 16 residues. Germline CDR1 SGHNT, CDR2 YYREEE (reference sequence). Source: CD4+ or CD8+ T cells sorted from blood, taken in a trial of the OX40 agonist ivuxolimab. The chain employs TRBV5-4 and TRBJ1-2; a weak D match, TRBD1 (6 bases). The clonotype originates from an adult with an advanced solid tumor such as melanoma, head and neck, liver or kidney cancer. The DNA for the CDR3 is TGTGCCAGCAGCCCCCCCACAGGGCGGCTTGGACATGGCTACACCTTC. It translates to CASSPPTGRLGHGYTF.